This T cell receptor (beta chain) was identified during a study of CD4 T cells in relation to SARS-CoV-2 and coronaviruses. Study-wide background: Shared crossreactive spike epitopes were mapped to their HLA restriction. Study observations and caveats: In around two thirds of donors, memory CD4+ clonotypes crossrecognized SARS-CoV-2 and at least one common cold coronavirus spike.

Comments on this clone: The antigen is undetermined.

Sequencing was performed with immunoSEQ multiplex PCR; in TCRdb, only in-frame clones are kept and a portion is missing. The data contain about 36,000 clones, 70% to 85% of them seen just once; the ten biggest clones take up around 21%. In germline, CDR1 is MNHEY, CDR2 SMNVEV (reference sequence). V was shortened by 8 bases and J by 2 bases, with 16 bases between the two germline ends. The CDR3 is made up of 14 amino acids. Sorted naive or memory CD4+ cells met CEF peptides for about 10 days. Sequencing was performed on memory CD4+ T cells from PBMCs, cultured in vitro. The chain combines TRBV27 with TRBJ2-7; tentative D call: TRBD1 (5 bases). The clonotype originates from an adult with COVID-19. DNA of the CDR3: TGTGCCAGCGGATTGACAGCCCCCCCCTACGAGCAGTACTTC. Protein product: CASGLTAPPYEQYF.